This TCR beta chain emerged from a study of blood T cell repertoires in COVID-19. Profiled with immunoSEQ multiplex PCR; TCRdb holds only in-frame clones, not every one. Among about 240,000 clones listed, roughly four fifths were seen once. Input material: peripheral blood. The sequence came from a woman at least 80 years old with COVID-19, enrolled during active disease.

The CDR3 here is CASSRSIAGGPTDTQYF. Here the CDR3 DNA reads TGTGCCAGCAGCCGATCAATAGCGGGGGGGCCTACAGATACGCAGTATTTT. V usage is TRBV3-1 (or the pseudogene TRBV3-2) and J usage is TRBJ2-3; 11 bases map to TRBD2. Trimming at V came to 4 bases and at J to 3 bases, leaving 9 bases not matched to a gene. The CDR3 covers 17 residues. Germline V CDR1 and CDR2: LGHDT, YNNKEL (reference sequence).